This T cell receptor (beta chain) comes out of a study of T-cell memory formation after mild COVID-19. Turning to the study itself: TCR clusters were mostly donor specific. Notes on the study in general: Second-wave clones reaching peak frequency on day 37 lacked confirmed SARS-CoV-2 specificity. Those CD4+ clones that contracted were mainly in CM and EM (CD8+ ones in EMRA). Clones shrinking from day 15 to 85 showed even CD4/CD8 mixes; later expanders tilted CD4+.

TCRdb reprocessed the 5' RACE reads with MiXCR, giving one entry per CDR3 protein. The repertoire holds roughly 480,000 distinct CDR3 sequences, with about 23% as singletons. To note about this clonotype: Its antigen is unknown.

CDR3 size: 12 residues. Germline-derived CDR1 and CDR2 are DFQATT and SNEGSKA (reference sequence). V shed 2 bases and J shed 5 bases, with 10 bases lying between them. What was sequenced was PBMCs or a T cell subset sorted from them (not recorded which). The chain has TRBV20-1 and TRBJ2-7; possibly TRBD1 for D (6 bases). This sequence was found in an adult woman who had mild COVID-19 (a few samples of this study predate the infection). Cell type and time point are not known. For the CDR3, the DNA is TGCAGTGCTAGACAGGGGAGCAACGAGCAGTACTTC. This gives the protein CSARQGSNEQYF.